The TCR beta chain described here comes from a study of CD8 T cells in Susac syndrome. Looked up from germline, CDR1 is LNHDA and CDR2 is SQIVND (reference sequence). V dropped 8 bases and J dropped 0 bases, with 16 bases sitting between them. This CDR3 contains 15 residues. It was with random hexamers that about 0.45 to 1 ug RNA was reverse transcribed. Amplification of TCR beta CDR3 by immunoSEQ multiplex PCR spanned 54 Vbeta and 13 Jbeta. Using its own MiXCR run on the immunoSEQ multiplex PCR reads, TCRdb lists one record per CDR3 protein. Of 150,000 to 200,000 distinct CDR3 sequences in the sample, about 94% were seen once. CD8+ and CD4+ T cells from blood underwent TCR beta sequencing, which was carried out in a high-throughput format. The CD8+ and CD4+ T cells were isolated magnetically using a negative isolation approach, whereas the TEMRA cells were enriched by FACS.

Sequenced: CD4+ T cells from PBMCs. The chain is built from TRBV19 and TRBJ1-2; maybe TRBD1 (6 bases). The clonotype comes from a human donor in good health. In DNA, the CDR3 is TGTGCCAGTCGACCCGGGACACCGGCTAACTATGGCTACACCTTC. It is translated as CASRPGTPANYGYTF.